The 32 T cell receptor beta chains listed next were all sequenced from one sample in a study of identical twins. TCRdb passed the 5' RACE reads through MiXCR, listing each CDR3 protein once. The table has 700,000 or so distinct CDR3 sequences, approximately 9% seen once. The same sample was also studied in work on yellow fever vaccine responses in identical twins.

The sequenced sample consisted of PBMCs. The receptors stem from a woman aged 18-35 years in good health.

This clonotype has just a few counts. This chain connects TRBV29-1 to TRBJ2-1, with D possibly being TRBD1 (5 bases). V lost 0 bases and J 0 bases, leaving 12 bases between the germline ends. The germline V gene encodes CDR1 SQVTM and CDR2 ANQGSEA. The CDR3 has 16 residues. CDR3 amino acids: CSVEDSGSYSYNEQFF. CDR3 coding DNA: TGCAGCGTTGAAGACTCAGGGTCGTACTCCTACAATGAGCAGTTCTTC.

This clonotype has a count of ten or more. V gene TRBV7-9 combines with J gene TRBJ2-2, with a weak D call TRBD1 (5 bases). The length of the CDR3 is 14 residues. Germline V lookup: CDR1 SEHNR, CDR2 FQNEAQ (reference sequence). The V and J ends lost 6 bases and 1 base respectively, with 9 bases between them. The CDR3 DNA follows: TGTGCCAGCAGAACAACAGGGAACACCGGGGAGCTGTTTTTT. Protein product: CASRTTGNTGELFF.

There are a few counts of this clonotype. This chain joins TRBV10-3 and TRBJ2-7, with D possibly being TRBD1 or TRBD2 (6 bases each). Germline-derived CDR1 and CDR2 are ENHRY and SYGVKD. V was trimmed by 0 bases and J by 2 bases, leaving 14 bases between them. The CDR3 has 16 residues. CDR3 DNA sequence: TGTGCCATCAGTGAGTCGATAGGCGGGACACCCTACGAGCAGTACTTC. The encoded protein is CAISESIGGTPYEQYF.

This clonotype was seen a handful of times. This rearrangement joins TRBV12-5 to TRBJ2-3; tentatively, D is TRBD2 (6 bases). Between the trimmed V and J ends, which lost 8 bases and 2 bases, there was a span of 14 bases. Germline lookup yields CDR1 LGHNT and CDR2 FRNRAP. The length of the CDR3 is 14 residues. The CDR3 region has the DNA TGTGCTAGTTCGGCGGGATTAAACACAGATACGCAGTATTTT. Protein sequence: CASSAGLNTDTQYF. Using reference TRBV12-5 and TRBJ2-3 for the parts outside the CDR3, the full variable domain is DARVTQTPRHKVTEMGQEVTMRCQPILGHNTVFWYRQTMMQGLELLAYFRNRAPLDDSGMPKDRFSAEMPDATLATLKIQPSEPRDSAVYFCASSAGLNTDTQYFGPGTRLTVL.

This clonotype was observed a handful of times. V and J are TRBV11-2 and TRBJ2-1; D is tentatively TRBD1 or TRBD2 (5 bases each). V was pared by 1 base and J by 0 bases, with 13 bases between. This CDR3 comprises 17 residues. Germline V CDR1 and CDR2: SGHAT, FQNNGV. CDR3 protein: CASSLVSPGPSYNEQFF. CDR3 nucleotide sequence: TGTGCCAGCAGCTTAGTTTCCCCGGGACCCTCCTACAATGAGCAGTTCTTC.

This sequence joins TRBV5-1 and TRBJ1-2; D possibly corresponds to TRBD1 (5 bases). Germline lookup yields CDR1 SGHRS and CDR2 YFSETQ. The CDR3 is made up of 13 amino acids. V was pared by 4 bases and J by 8 bases, with 15 bases between. The CDR3 nucleotides are TGCGCCAGCAGCCCCCCGACAGTGGGCGGCTACACCTTC. This encodes CASSPPTVGGYTF.

The rearrangement links TRBV5-1 to TRBJ1-1; possibly TRBD1 for D (5 bases). The CDR3 is made up of 11 amino acids. The V gene lost 6 bases and the J gene lost 8 bases, with 11 bases spanning the gap. From germline, CDR1 is SGHRS and CDR2 YFSETQ. The CDR3 nucleotides are TGCGCCAGCACTGGGCAGGGCGAAGCTTTCTTT. Its protein is CASTGQGEAFF.

This clonotype was counted only a few times. The chain combines TRBV4-2 with TRBJ2-2; 7 positions match TRBD2. The CDR3 is made up of 19 amino acids. The trim removed 0 bases at V and 0 bases at J, leaving 10 bases unmatched. Germline assignment: CDR1 LGHNA and CDR2 YNFKEQ. CDR3 region: CASSQDWGTLATNTGELFF. For the CDR3, the DNA is TGTGCCAGCAGCCAAGATTGGGGTACACTAGCGACGAACACCGGGGAGCTGTTTTTT.

This clonotype was counted at least ten times. The genes are TRBV10-3 and TRBJ1-2; tentatively, D is TRBD1 (5 bases). The germline V gene has CDR1 ENHRY and CDR2 SYGVKD. The germline V and J ends were trimmed by 11 bases and 3 bases, with 16 bases remaining between them. The CDR3 has 13 residues. CDR3 amino acids: CASLGSGDYGYTF. In DNA form, the CDR3 reads TGTGCCTCCCTGGGCTCGGGGGACTATGGCTACACCTTC.

This clonotype was observed many times. This chain links TRBV7-8 with TRBJ1-6; 8 bases map to TRBD1. Germline CDR1 is SGHVS and CDR2 is FQNEAQ. The CDR3 is 15 amino acids. With 3 bases clipped from V and 7 bases from J, the junction kept 5 bases outside the gene matches. This chain's CDR3 is CASSFDRGGNSPLHF. The CDR3 DNA reads TGTGCCAGCAGCTTTGACAGGGGCGGGAATTCACCCCTCCACTTT.

This clonotype has only a few counts. V gene TRBV4-2 combines with J gene TRBJ2-5; D is possibly TRBD1 or TRBD2 (5 bases each). The CDR3 loop spans 18 amino acids. The ends were cut back, 1 base at V and 4 bases at J, with 22 bases in the middle. Germline CDR1 and CDR2: LGHNA and YNFKEQ. The CDR3 region has the DNA TGTGCCAGCAGCCAAGGGGGGAGCGCAACCTCCGAGGGAGAGACCCAGTACTTC. As protein: CASSQGGSATSEGETQYF.

J is TRBJ2-2 and V is TRBV12-3 or TRBV12-4, with 8 bases that match TRBD2. Trimming cost V 11 bases and J 1 base; bases outside gene matches: 21. This CDR3 has 19 residues. CDR3: CAFSLSRSPGGRNTGELFF. The CDR3 nucleotides are TGTGCCTTCAGTTTGTCCCGATCCCCGGGAGGGCGGAACACCGGGGAGCTGTTTTTT.

This clonotype has a handful of counts. The chain employs TRBV6-1 and TRBJ2-2; 13 bases line up with TRBD2. Unmatched junction bases numbered 4, after V lost 5 bases and J lost 7 bases. CDR3 length equals 15 residues. The germline V gene encodes CDR1 MNHNS and CDR2 SASEGT. Written as DNA, the CDR3 is TGTGCCAGCAGTATGGGACTAGCGGGACTCGGGGAGCTGTTTTTT. It translates to CASSMGLAGLGELFF.

This clonotype was counted between two and nine times. V gene TRBV14 combines with J gene TRBJ2-1; the D gene is possibly TRBD2 (5 bases). Looked up from germline, CDR1 is SGHDN and CDR2 is FVKESK. The CDR3 loop spans 16 amino acids. V lost 4 bases, J lost 1 base, and 14 bases lay in between. Written as DNA, the CDR3 is TGTGCCAGCAGCCTTTCCCCAGCGGCGTCCTACAATGAGCAGTTCTTC. Encoded protein: CASSLSPAASYNEQFF.

The chain employs TRBV10-3 and TRBJ2-3, with D possibly TRBD2 on 6 matching bases. The CDR3 runs to 14 residues. V lost 11 bases to trimming and J lost 0 bases, with 15 bases between them. Looked up from germline, CDR1 is ENHRY and CDR2 is SYGVKD. The CDR3 protein is CAATTGTSTDTQYF. In nucleotides, the CDR3 is TGTGCCGCCACAACCGGGACTAGCACAGATACGCAGTATTTT.

This clonotype was counted between two and nine times. The chain recombines TRBV20-1 with TRBJ1-1; D gene uncertain. The CDR3 has 14 amino acids. Between the trimmed V and J ends, which lost 1 base and 0 bases, there was a span of 9 bases. The germline CDR1 and CDR2 sequences are DFQATT and SNEGSKA (reference sequence). The CDR3 nucleotides read TGCAGTGCTAGAGGCTCGGCCATGAACACTGAAGCTTTCTTT. Protein: CSARGSAMNTEAFF.

This clonotype was seen a handful of times. The chain links TRBV10-3 to TRBJ2-1; 12 positions match TRBD2. This CDR3 spans 13 amino acids. Trimming at V came to 2 bases and at J to 14 bases, leaving 4 bases not matched to a gene. The V gene's germline CDR1 is ENHRY and CDR2 SYGVKD. CDR3 region: CAISEGLAGIKFF. The DNA for the CDR3 is TGTGCCATCAGTGAGGGACTAGCGGGAATAAAGTTCTTC.

The chain couples TRBV5-6 to TRBJ2-3, with 12 bases identical to TRBD2. This CDR3 has 15 amino acids. The germline V gene encodes CDR1 SGHDT and CDR2 YYEEEE. The V gene end was trimmed by 3 bases and the J gene end by 8 bases; junction bases not matched to a gene: 7. The CDR3 DNA reads TGTGCCAGCAGCTCAACTAGCGGGGGGACTGCTACGCAGTATTTT. The encoded protein is CASSSTSGGTATQYF.

As concerns this clonotype: One end of the junction fails to match germline, which may point to a read error. This chain connects TRBV7-9 to TRBJ2-7; TRBD1 aligns across 7 bases. Germline CDR1 reads SEHNR; CDR2 reads FQNEAQ (reference sequence). The CDR3 is 17 amino acids. CDR3 amino acids: CTSSTTGQERTFYEQYF. CDR3 nucleotides: TGTACCAGCAGCACGACCGGACAGGAAAGAACTTTCTACGAGCAGTACTTC.

This clonotype showed up many times. This rearrangement joins TRBV6-2 or TRBV6-3 to TRBJ2-3; TRBD1 agrees at 9 bases. CDR1 and CDR2 (germline): MNHEY, SVGEGT. CDR3 length: 16 residues. The V gene end was trimmed by 5 bases and the J gene end by 2 bases; junction bases not matched to a gene: 8. CDR3: CASSQLRDRVTDTQYF. In DNA form, the CDR3 reads TGTGCCAGCAGTCAACTCCGGGACAGGGTCACAGATACGCAGTATTTT.

Many counts were recorded for this clonotype. The rearrangement links TRBV18 to TRBJ1-6, with D unclear. Germline assignment: CDR1 KGHSH and CDR2 LQKENI. CDR3 length equals 15 residues. V was pared by 5 bases and J by 2 bases, with 10 bases between. The CDR3 reads CASSGIPTYNSPLHF. CDR3 coding DNA: TGTGCCAGCTCAGGGATACCAACCTATAATTCACCCCTCCACTTT.

The genes are TRBV10-3 and TRBJ2-5, with 11 bases identical to TRBD1. The CDR3 sequence is 16 residues long. After removal of 6 bases from V and 4 bases from J, the junction contained 10 bases not matched to a gene. In germline, CDR1 is ENHRY, CDR2 SYGVKD. As DNA, the CDR3 is TGTGCCATCAGGGCGGGACAGGGGGGGTCGGTAGAGACCCAGTACTTC. Its protein is CAIRAGQGGSVETQYF.

Many counts were recorded for this clonotype. The CDR3 bases are TGTGCCAGCAGCCCGCTCGGGGCCTACGAGCAGTACTTC. Amino acids: CASSPLGAYEQYF. The rearrangement links TRBV7-2 to TRBJ2-7; maybe TRBD2 (5 bases). The CDR3 spans 13 residues. The ends were cut back, 5 bases at V and 2 bases at J, with 10 bases in the middle. Germline values: CDR1 SGHTA, CDR2 FQGNSA.

The chain is built from TRBV20-1 and TRBJ1-6, with D possibly matching TRBD1 (5 bases). The germline V gene has CDR1 DFQATT and CDR2 SNEGSKA (reference sequence). V was trimmed by 4 bases and J by 8 bases, leaving 12 bases between them. This CDR3 region has 13 residues. This CDR3 reads CSAMIGEDSPLHF. CDR3 coding DNA: TGCAGTGCTATGATAGGGGAGGATTCACCCCTCCACTTT.

This chain connects TRBV6-1 to TRBJ2-7; 10 bases are a match to TRBD1. The J segment lost 3 bases and the V segment lost 6 bases, leaving 5 bases of the junction unmatched. The CDR3 contains 14 residues. CDR1 MNHNS and CDR2 SASEGT come from the germline V gene. The CDR3: CASRPGQGNYEQYF. In DNA, the CDR3 is TGTGCCAGCAGGCCGGGACAGGGGAACTACGAGCAGTACTTC.

This clonotype came up a few times. J is TRBJ2-2 and V is TRBV30; perhaps TRBD2 as D (5 bases). CDR3 length: 14 residues. Germline V gives CDR1 GTSNPN, CDR2 SVGIG (reference sequence). The ends were cut back, 0 bases at V and 3 bases at J, with 8 bases in the middle. The CDR3 bases are TGTGCCTGGAGTGTACTGAGGGACACCGGGGAGCTGTTTTTT. This encodes CAWSVLRDTGELFF.

V gene TRBV3-1 combines with J gene TRBJ2-1, with TRBD1 matching 7 bases. Per germline, CDR1 LGHDT and CDR2 YNNKEL (reference sequence). The CDR3 is made up of 15 amino acids. J lost 2 bases, V lost 6 bases, and 7 bases had no gene match. CDR3 loop: CASRRQGSAYNEQFF. The CDR3 coding sequence is TGTGCCAGCAGAAGACAGGGAAGCGCCTACAATGAGCAGTTCTTC.

The chain is built from TRBV5-1 and TRBJ2-7; 8 nucleotides line up with TRBD1. This CDR3 has 14 residues. V lost 4 bases and J lost 6; bases outside the gene matches: 9. CDR1 SGHRS and CDR2 YFSETQ come from the germline V gene. The CDR3 sequence is CASSTGTGLREQYF. For the CDR3, the DNA is TGCGCCAGCAGCACCGGGACAGGACTACGCGAGCAGTACTTC. Filled out from reference TRBV5-1 and TRBJ2-7, the complete variable domain reads KAGVTQTPRYLIKTRGQQVTLSCSPISGHRSVSWYQQTPGQGLQFLFEYFSETQRNKGNFPGRFSGRQFSNSRSEMNVSTLELGDSALYLCASSTGTGLREQYFGPGTRLTVT.

This clonotype occurred many times. This chain joins TRBV28 and TRBJ2-1; 7 bases line up with TRBD2. This CDR3 is built from 15 residues. Looked up from germline, CDR1 is MDHEN and CDR2 is SYDVKM. V dropped 2 bases and J dropped 3; count of bases not matched to a gene: 4. The CDR3 region has the DNA TGTGCCAGCAGTTTAACCAGCGGGGACTACAATGAGCAGTTCTTC. This sequence encodes CASSLTSGDYNEQFF.

In this sample, this clonotype turned up a few times. The chain is built from TRBV4-2 and TRBJ2-1, with D uncertain. The CDR3 consists of 14 residues. The V and J ends lost 4 bases and 6 bases respectively, with 13 bases between them. CDR1 and CDR2 (germline): LGHNA, YNFKEQ. This CDR3 reads CASSRGPDGNEQFF. The CDR3 region has the DNA TGTGCCAGCAGCCGCGGCCCCGATGGCAATGAGCAGTTCTTC.

The rearrangement uses TRBV20-1 and TRBJ2-1, with a tentative D call TRBD2 (6 bases). Deletions cut 6 bases from V and 6 bases from J, with 12 bases between. The CDR3 has 12 residues. Looked up from germline, CDR1 is DFQATT and CDR2 is SNEGSKA (reference sequence). The CDR3 sequence: CSATGTFNEQFF. CDR3 in DNA: TGCAGTGCGACCGGGACTTTCAATGAGCAGTTCTTC.

This clonotype was recorded many times. The chain combines TRBV4-3 with TRBJ2-7; tentatively, D is TRBD2 (6 bases). The germline V gene has CDR1 LGHNA and CDR2 YSLEER. Trimming cost V 4 bases and J 3 bases, with 10 bases left between them. This CDR3 comprises 13 residues. This CDR3 reads CASSRGTNYEQYF. DNA of the CDR3: TGCGCCAGCAGCCGCGGGACGAACTACGAGCAGTACTTC.